This T cell receptor (beta chain) was found in a study of blood T cell repertoires in COVID-19 (dated by TCRdb to about 2020). Some background on the complete study: Samples from collaborators originated in the United States, Italy and Spain and spanned both the acute and convalescent phases of COVID-19. The prospective study material was composed of cDNA or gDNA derived from T cells, B-cell-depleted T cells, or PBMCs. Deeply sampled blood TCRbeta repertoires from subjects exposed to, actively infected with, or recovered from COVID-19 were included in the dataset. The repertoires were made available in a free public database intended to serve as a resource for research on the immune response to SARS-CoV-2. Samples came from the ongoing ImmuneRACE study (first 160 participants) plus 1,254 subjects from 6 global collaborators. A de-identified subject ID, COVID-19 status, age in years and sex were almost always included in the sample metadata. Where HLA class I and class II types were available, the types were taken from metadata supplied by the sample provider, not from assay-based typing.

The collaborating institutions used their own protocols to collect whole blood in K2EDTA tubes. For TCRbeta analysis, collaborators shipped samples as frozen whole blood, isolated PBMCs, or DNA extracted from either of those sample types. CDR1 SGHDT and CDR2 YYEEEE were looked up in the germline V gene. Its CDR3 holds 15 amino acids, cysteine through phenylalanine. The kept DNA is CDR3 alone, 45 bases in frame from the first base. Relative to germline, V is 0 bases shorter and J is 0 bases shorter, with 7 bases between their ends. This clone appeared a few times. Its antigen target is currently unknown. Per-nucleotide qualities are absent, and no much larger clonotype sits a single base away. Results the study describes overall, beyond this receptor: Clinical and demographic metadata were provided uncurated, with the amount varying by source and participant.

The immunoSEQ Assay, a bias-controlled multiplex PCR, was used to amplify TCRbeta CDR3 regions from genomic DNA. Under the source paper's analysis protocol: Within the assay, amplification of reference gene primers was used to estimate how many nucleated cells each sample contained. Sequence reads were collapsed and filtered to measure the absolute abundance of every unique TCRbeta CDR3 rearrangement. For each sample, productive Simpson clonality was calculated as the square root of Simpson's diversity index over productive rearrangements. The source is immuneACCESS, and TCRdb retained only in-frame sequences with V and J called. Part of the clones is not carried over; for the studies checked, unresolved V genes explain less than half of this, and the remainder is unexplained. That table gives V, J and clone size, and the DNA gave D and trimming. Within this sample are roughly 60,000 clones, with 65% to 90% of them counted one time only. The top ten constitute roughly 13% of the sample.

The rearrangement combines TRBV5-6 with TRBJ1-3, with the D gene uncertain. This TCR was sampled from a human donor in a cohort sampled during active COVID-19. Sequenced sample: peripheral blood. Here the CDR3 is given as CASSLVPSSGNTIYF. The nucleotides are TGTGCCAGCAGCTTGGTCCCGAGCTCTGGAAACACCATATATTTT.